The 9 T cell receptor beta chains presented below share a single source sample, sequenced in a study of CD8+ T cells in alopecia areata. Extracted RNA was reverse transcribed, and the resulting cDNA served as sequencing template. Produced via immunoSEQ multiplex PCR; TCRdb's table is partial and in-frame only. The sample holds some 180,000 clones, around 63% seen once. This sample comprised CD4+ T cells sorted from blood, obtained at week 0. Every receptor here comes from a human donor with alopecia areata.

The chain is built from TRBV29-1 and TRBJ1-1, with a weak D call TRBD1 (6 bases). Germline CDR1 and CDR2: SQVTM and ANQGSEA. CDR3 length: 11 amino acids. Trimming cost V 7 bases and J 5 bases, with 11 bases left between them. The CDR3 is CSAQGRTEAFF. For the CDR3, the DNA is TGCAGCGCCCAGGGGAGGACTGAAGCTTTCTTT. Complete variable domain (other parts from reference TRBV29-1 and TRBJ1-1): SAVISQKPSRDICQRGTSLTIQCQVDSQVTMMFWYRQQPGQSLTLIATANQGSEATYESGFVIDKFPISRPNLTFSTLTVSNMSPEDSSIYLCSAQGRTEAFFGQGTRLTVV.

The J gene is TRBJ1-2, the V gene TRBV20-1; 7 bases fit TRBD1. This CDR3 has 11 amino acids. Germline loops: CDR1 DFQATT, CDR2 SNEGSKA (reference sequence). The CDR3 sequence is CSGKGAGGYTF. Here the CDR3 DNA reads TGCAGCGGAAAGGGGGCTGGTGGCTACACCTTC.

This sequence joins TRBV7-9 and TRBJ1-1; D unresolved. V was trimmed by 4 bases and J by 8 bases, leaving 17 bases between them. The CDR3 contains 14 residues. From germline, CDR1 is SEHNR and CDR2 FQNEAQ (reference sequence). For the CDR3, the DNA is TGTGCCAGCAGCTATAGGACGGCCTCTCAAGAAGCTTTCTTT. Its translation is CASSYRTASQEAFF.

CDR3 sequence reads: CASSLTAGGQPQHF. CDR3 DNA sequence: TGTGCCAGCAGCTTGACGGCAGGGGGTCAGCCCCAGCATTTT. The chain is built from TRBV5-6 and TRBJ1-5; 7 positions match TRBD1. V shed 1 base and J 6 bases; nucleotides not matched to a gene: 4. The CDR3 runs 14 residues. Germline assignment: CDR1 SGHDT and CDR2 YYEEEE.

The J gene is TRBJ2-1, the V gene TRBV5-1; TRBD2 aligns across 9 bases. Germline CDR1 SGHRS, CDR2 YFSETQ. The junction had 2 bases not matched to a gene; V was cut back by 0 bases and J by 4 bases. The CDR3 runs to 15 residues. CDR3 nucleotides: TGCGCCAGCAGCTTGGAGACTAGCGGATACAATGAGCAGTTCTTC. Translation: CASSLETSGYNEQFF. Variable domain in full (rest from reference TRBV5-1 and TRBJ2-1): KAGVTQTPRYLIKTRGQQVTLSCSPISGHRSVSWYQQTPGQGLQFLFEYFSETQRNKGNFPGRFSGRQFSNSRSEMNVSTLELGDSALYLCASSLETSGYNEQFFGPGTRLTVL.

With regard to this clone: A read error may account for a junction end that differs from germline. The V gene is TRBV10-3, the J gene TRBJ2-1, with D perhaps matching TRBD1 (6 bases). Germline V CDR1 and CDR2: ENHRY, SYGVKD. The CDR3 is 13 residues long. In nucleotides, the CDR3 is TGTGCCCTCAGGGGATCCGAGAGCGATGAGCAGTTCTTC. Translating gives CALRGSESDEQFF.

The CDR3 sequence: CASGLVSQTQYF. The CDR3 region has the DNA TGTGCTAGTGGTTTGGTGTCGCAGACCCAGTACTTC. The chain recombines TRBV12-5 with TRBJ2-5; unclear D gene. V was cut by 0 bases and J by 6 bases, with 5 bases left in between. Germline CDR1 reads LGHNT; CDR2 reads FRNRAP. The CDR3 sequence is 12 residues long.

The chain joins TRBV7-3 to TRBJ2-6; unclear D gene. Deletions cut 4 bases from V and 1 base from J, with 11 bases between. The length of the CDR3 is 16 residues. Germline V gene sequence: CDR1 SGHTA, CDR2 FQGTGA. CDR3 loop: CASSSRDRSGANVLTF. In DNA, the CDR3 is TGTGCCAGCAGCTCCCGCGATCGATCTGGGGCCAACGTCCTGACTTTC.

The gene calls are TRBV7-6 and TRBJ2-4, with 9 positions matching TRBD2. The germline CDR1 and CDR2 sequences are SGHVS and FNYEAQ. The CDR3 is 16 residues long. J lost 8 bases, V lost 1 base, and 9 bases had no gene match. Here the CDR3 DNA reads TGTGCCAGCAGCTTAGGGCCTAAGCGGGGGGAGGACATTCAGTACTTC. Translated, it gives CASSLGPKRGEDIQYF.